This TCR beta chain was retrieved from a study of cytomegalovirus exposure and HLA in healthy donors. V lost 5 bases to trimming and J lost 2 bases, with 13 bases between them. The CDR3 covers 13 residues. CDR1 is SQVTM, CDR2 ANQGSEA, per germline. About this clone itself: Antigen unknown.

PCR was performed using 60 Vbeta and 13 Jbeta primers. Profiling relied on immunoSEQ multiplex PCR, and the TCRdb table lists in-frame clones only, not all of them. The sample has 150,000 to 180,000 clones; 70% to 80% are singletons. Study conclusions and caveats: Highest at DRB1 and lowest at HLA-C, TCR association rates differed among HLA loci in a later analysis. A link between a missense DCLRE1C variant and TCR beta V- and J-gene trimming emerged from a later analysis.

This sequence was found in a woman in her thirties or forties in good health and CMV-seronegative. The source material was PBMCs. The chain joins TRBV29-1 to TRBJ2-7; tentative D call: TRBD1 (5 bases). As DNA, the CDR3 is TGCAGCGTTAAACCTCAGGGTACCTACGAGCAGTACTTC. Its protein product is CSVKPQGTYEQYF.